This entry lists 30 T cell receptor beta chains sequenced from one sample in a study of technical replicates of blood from a few donors. The repertoire was sequenced with immunoSEQ multiplex PCR; TCRdb's copy has only in-frame clones and lacks some. The repertoire holds roughly 65,000 clones, with roughly 88% as singletons. The material sequenced was PBMCs. Source of these receptors: a human donor in good health. Some clones in this sample may be carry-over from other donors' samples.

The chain carries TRBV10-3 and TRBJ1-1, with unresolved D. V was shortened by 0 bases and J by 3 bases, with 8 bases between the two germline ends. CDR3 length equals 14 residues. Germline V lookup: CDR1 ENHRY, CDR2 SYGVKD. In nucleotides, the CDR3 is TGTGCCATCAGTGAGTCAGCGAAGTACACTGAAGCTTTCTTT. It translates to CAISESAKYTEAFF.

The V call is TRBV1, the J call TRBJ2-1; the table calls TRBD2, which could not be checked here. TRBV1 corresponds to a pseudogene. The CDR3 is made up of 13 amino acids. CDR3 DNA: TGCACCAGCAGCCCCGGTAGATACAATGAGCAGTTCTTC. The encoded protein is CTSSPGRYNEQFF.

The rearrangement joins TRBV5-3 to TRBJ2-5; D is ambiguous. TRBV5-3 is designated an ORF whose function remains uncertain. The CDR3 runs 13 residues. V lost 1 base and J 3 bases, leaving 7 bases between the germline ends. CDR3: CARSLRSEETQYF. For the CDR3, the DNA is TGTGCCAGAAGCTTGAGGAGTGAAGAGACCCAGTACTTC.

The V gene is TRBV6-1, the J gene TRBJ2-7; maybe TRBD2 (5 bases). Trimming shortened V by 8 bases and J by 3 bases, and 14 bases separated the two germline ends. The CDR3 sequence is 13 residues long. CDR1 is MNHNS, CDR2 SASEGT, per germline. CDR3 sequence reads: CASGSLTYYEQYF. The CDR3 DNA is TGTGCCAGCGGGAGCCTAACTTACTACGAGCAGTACTTC.

This chain connects TRBV4-2 to TRBJ2-2, with a tentative D call TRBD2 (5 bases). Per germline, CDR1 LGHNA and CDR2 YNFKEQ. The CDR3 spans 15 residues. V was shortened by 2 bases and J by 6 bases, with 13 bases between the two germline ends. The CDR3 DNA reads TGTGCCAGCAGCCAACTACTAGGGTTTCCCGGGGAGCTGTTTTTT. Translated, it gives CASSQLLGFPGELFF.

This chain joins TRBV30 and TRBJ2-3, with 10 bases identical to TRBD2. Trimming cost V 3 bases and J 4 bases; bases outside gene matches: 7. CDR3 length: 15 residues. CDR1 and CDR2 (germline): GTSNPN, SVGIG (reference sequence). CDR3 DNA sequence: TGTGCCTGGAGCGGCCTAGCGGGAGCCGCAGATACGCAGTATTTT. Protein: CAWSGLAGAADTQYF.

The chain is built from TRBV7-2 and TRBJ2-5; 8 nucleotides line up with TRBD2. J was trimmed by 4 bases and V by 5 bases; bases with no gene match: 6. The CDR3 extends over 14 amino acids. Per germline, CDR1 SGHTA and CDR2 FQGNSA. The chain's CDR3 is CASSPLRGGETQYF. CDR3 DNA: TGTGCCAGCAGCCCCCTTCGGGGGGGAGAGACCCAGTACTTC.

V gene TRBV19 combines with J gene TRBJ2-7; 12 bases match TRBD2. Germline CDR1 and CDR2: LNHDA and SQIVND (reference sequence). With 6 bases clipped from V and 7 bases from J, the junction kept 4 bases outside the gene matches. The CDR3 sequence is 13 residues long. CDR3 residues: CASRPTSGGEQYF. CDR3 DNA: TGTGCCAGTAGGCCTACTAGCGGGGGGGAGCAGTACTTC.

Here the CDR3 reads CAWSVRGALYNEQFF. Written as DNA, the CDR3 is TGTGCCTGGAGTGTACGGGGGGCCTTATACAATGAGCAGTTCTTC. The chain joins TRBV30 to TRBJ2-1; possible D gene TRBD2, 7 bases. V lost 0 bases, J lost 4 bases, and 13 bases lay in between. The germline gives CDR1 GTSNPN, CDR2 SVGIG (reference sequence). This CDR3 comprises 15 residues.

The chain joins TRBV29-1 to TRBJ2-7; tentatively, D is TRBD1 (6 bases). Trimming shortened V by 0 bases and J by 6 bases, and 12 bases separated the two germline ends. This CDR3 region has 13 residues. Germline values: CDR1 SQVTM, CDR2 ANQGSEA. In DNA form, the CDR3 reads TGCAGCGTTGAAGAAGACAGGTCCGGCGAGCAGTACTTC. This gives the protein CSVEEDRSGEQYF.

The chain carries TRBV7-3 and TRBJ1-1; the D is unclear. The CDR3 contains 14 residues. Per germline, CDR1 SGHTA and CDR2 FQGTGA. The germline V and J ends were trimmed by 3 bases and 1 base, with 9 bases remaining between them. CDR3 sequence: CASSLDRGNTEAFF. The CDR3 nucleotides read TGTGCCAGCAGCTTGGACCGGGGGAACACTGAAGCTTTCTTT. The complete variable domain, with remaining parts taken from reference TRBV7-3 and TRBJ1-1, reads GAGVSQTPSNKVTEKGKYVELRCDPISGHTALYWYRQSLGQGPEFLIYFQGTGAADDSGLPNDRFFAVRPEGSVSTLKIQRTERGDSAVYLCASSLDRGNTEAFFGQGTRLTVV.

This chain connects TRBV29-1 to TRBJ1-3; the match to TRBD1 covers 9 bases. The CDR3 loop spans 13 amino acids. With 5 bases clipped from V and 2 bases from J, the junction kept 1 base outside the gene matches. CDR1 and CDR2 (germline): SQVTM, ANQGSEA. The CDR3 here is CSVRQGAGNTIYF. For the CDR3, the DNA is TGCAGCGTTCGACAGGGGGCTGGAAACACCATATATTTT.

V gene TRBV4-3 combines with J gene TRBJ2-7, with 8 bases identical to TRBD2. In germline, CDR1 is LGHNA, CDR2 YSLEER. The CDR3 covers 16 residues. The junction had 11 bases not matched to a gene; V was cut back by 1 base and J by 6 bases. The CDR3, as DNA: TGCGCCAGCAGCCAAGGAATGAGGACTAGCTCGTTCGAGCAGTACTTC. It codes for CASSQGMRTSSFEQYF.

The chain uses TRBV5-1 and TRBJ2-3, with 9 bases lining up with TRBD2. The junction had 2 bases not matched to a gene; V was cut back by 2 bases and J by 4 bases. This CDR3 contains 14 residues. CDR1 is SGHRS, CDR2 YFSETQ, per germline. This CDR3 reads CASSFGTSPDTQYF. The CDR3 DNA follows: TGCGCCAGCAGCTTCGGGACTAGCCCAGATACGCAGTATTTT. Together with reference TRBV5-1 and TRBJ2-3, the CDR3 gives the full variable domain: KAGVTQTPRYLIKTRGQQVTLSCSPISGHRSVSWYQQTPGQGLQFLFEYFSETQRNKGNFPGRFSGRQFSNSRSEMNVSTLELGDSALYLCASSFGTSPDTQYFGPGTRLTVL.

The chain has TRBV4-3 and TRBJ2-6; 8 nucleotides match TRBD1. Germline loops: CDR1 LGHNA, CDR2 YSLEER. The CDR3 sequence is 17 residues long. Trimming cost V 2 bases and J 0 bases; bases outside gene matches: 3. CDR3 region: CASSQQGANSGANVLTF. DNA of the CDR3: TGCGCCAGCAGCCAACAGGGGGCCAACTCTGGGGCCAACGTCCTGACTTTC.

This clone was picked up a small number of times. This chain uses TRBV21-1 with TRBJ1-5; the table gives TRBD1 as D, unverified against the DNA. TRBV21-1 is recorded as a pseudogene. The CDR3 covers 15 residues. The CDR3 nucleotides read TGTGCCAGCAGCAACCAAGACAGGCACAATCAGCCCCAGCATTTT. Translation gives CASSNQDRHNQPQHF.

The genes are TRBV21-1 and TRBJ2-3; the table's D call, TRBD1, was not checked against the DNA. TRBV21-1 represents a pseudogene. The CDR3 loop spans 14 amino acids. DNA for the CDR3: TGTGCCAGCAGCAAGGGGCCGGGCGAAGATACGCAGTATTTT. Residues: CASSKGPGEDTQYF.

This sequence joins TRBV7-9 and TRBJ1-1; D perhaps matches TRBD1 (5 bases). Germline V lookup: CDR1 SEHNR, CDR2 FQNEAQ (reference sequence). The CDR3 has 14 residues. The V gene lost 3 bases and the J gene lost 5 bases, with 13 bases spanning the gap. The DNA of the CDR3 is TGTGCCAGCAGCTTGGGAAAGGGGTGGACTGAAGCTTTCTTT. The encoded protein is CASSLGKGWTEAFF.

The rearrangement uses TRBV29-1 and TRBJ2-7, with TRBD1 matching over 9 bases. V dropped 7 bases and J dropped 5; count of bases not matched to a gene: 9. Looked up from germline, CDR1 is SQVTM and CDR2 is ANQGSEA. The CDR3 has 13 residues. DNA of the CDR3: TGCAGCGCCGGGACAGGGACCGGGAACGAGCAGTACTTC. The encoded protein is CSAGTGTGNEQYF.

The V and J genes are TRBV19 and TRBJ2-7, with 7 nucleotides matching TRBD1. The CDR3 extends over 16 amino acids. Germline V lookup: CDR1 LNHDA, CDR2 SQIVND (reference sequence). Germline trimming cut 4 bases from V and 0 bases from J; bases unmatched to any gene: 9. The CDR3 is CASSNRQGAGSYEQYF. In DNA form, the CDR3 reads TGTGCCAGTAGTAACCGACAGGGTGCCGGCTCCTACGAGCAGTACTTC.

This clone came up once. The CDR3 region is CASSLQRGADTQYF. CDR3 nucleotide sequence: TGTGCCAGCAGCTTACAGCGGGGTGCAGATACGCAGTATTTT. The chain joins TRBV7-6 to TRBJ2-3, with 7 nucleotides matching TRBD2. The germline CDR1 and CDR2 sequences are SGHVS and FNYEAQ. V trimming: 2 bases; J trimming: 4 bases; junction bases outside the gene matches: 3. There are 14 residues in the CDR3.

V and J are TRBV7-6 and TRBJ1-2; TRBD1 might be the D (6 bases). V was shortened by 5 bases and J by 4 bases, with 14 bases between the two germline ends. The CDR3 has 14 amino acids. Germline CDR1 SGHVS, CDR2 FNYEAQ. The CDR3 DNA sequence: TGTGCCAGCAGCCCCGCGGGGGGGGCCTATGGCTACACCTTC. Its translation is CASSPAGGAYGYTF.

This clone was counted once. The V call is TRBV5-1, the J call TRBJ2-4; 9 positions agree with TRBD1. Unmatched junction bases numbered 9, after V lost 0 bases and J lost 8 bases. Per the germline V gene, CDR1 is SGHRS and CDR2 is YFSETQ. This CDR3 spans 16 amino acids. As DNA, the CDR3 is TGCGCCAGCAGCTTGGAGGTTGGGACAGGGCGCTACATTCAGTACTTC. Protein sequence: CASSLEVGTGRYIQYF.

The V gene is TRBV29-1, the J gene TRBJ2-1; 9 bases match TRBD2. V gave up 7 bases and J gave up 6 bases; unmatched junction bases: 10. Germline V CDR1 and CDR2: SQVTM, ANQGSEA. The CDR3 has 14 amino acids. The CDR3: CSAAGAGGPNEQFF. CDR3 nucleotides: TGCAGCGCCGCCGGGGCGGGAGGGCCCAATGAGCAGTTCTTC.

This sequence joins TRBV19 and TRBJ1-1; 7 bases align to TRBD1. Germline assignment: CDR1 LNHDA and CDR2 SQIVND (reference sequence). Unmatched junction bases numbered 3, after V lost 1 base and J lost 4 bases. The CDR3 consists of 14 residues. The CDR3 DNA reads TGTGCCAGTAGTATAGTCCGGGACAGCACTGAAGCTTTCTTT. Protein sequence: CASSIVRDSTEAFF. The variable domain in full, with the rest retrieved from reference TRBV19 and TRBJ1-1, is DGGITQSPKYLFRKEGQNVTLSCEQNLNHDAMYWYRQDPGQGLRLIYYSQIVNDFQKGDIAEGYSVSREKKESFPLTVTSAQKNPTAFYLCASSIVRDSTEAFFGQGTRLTVV.

This chain's CDR3 is CASSSLPGTSGSSSYNEQFF. The CDR3 nucleotides read TGTGCCAGCTCATCTCTTCCCGGGACTAGCGGGAGCAGCTCCTACAATGAGCAGTTCTTC. The V and J genes are TRBV18 and TRBJ2-1, with 14 bases fitting TRBD2. Unmatched junction bases numbered 12, after V lost 5 bases and J lost 0 bases. The CDR3 sequence is 20 residues long. Looked up from germline, CDR1 is KGHSH and CDR2 is LQKENI.

The rearrangement links TRBV7-9 to TRBJ1-2, with 8 bases matching TRBD1. V shed 6 bases and J 7 bases; nucleotides not matched to a gene: 16. Germline V gene lookup returns CDR1 SEHNR and CDR2 FQNEAQ (reference sequence). The CDR3 is made up of 16 amino acids. The CDR3 here is CASSLDRSGTGFGYTF. The CDR3 nucleotides are TGTGCCAGCAGTTTGGATAGGTCCGGGACAGGTTTTGGCTACACCTTC.

This sequence joins TRBV5-6 and TRBJ2-1; 7 nucleotides match TRBD2. The trim removed 1 base at V and 4 bases at J, leaving 14 bases unmatched. The CDR3 totals 18 residues. Germline V lookup: CDR1 SGHDT, CDR2 YYEEEE. The CDR3 DNA is TGTGCCAGCAGCTTGCGGGCAGGGAAAGGACTAGGATACAATGAGCAGTTCTTC. Protein product: CASSLRAGKGLGYNEQFF.

A few counts support this clone. Here the CDR3 reads CASSPPGTTEAFF. CDR3 DNA: TGTGCCAGCTCACCTCCCGGTACCACTGAAGCTTTCTTT. The genes are TRBV18 and TRBJ1-1; D call uncertain. Germline-derived CDR1 and CDR2 are KGHSH and LQKENI. The V end lost 3 bases, the J end lost 4 bases, and 9 bases lay between the germline ends. The CDR3 spans 13 residues.

CDR3 amino acids: CASSFPDRGGNQPQHF. DNA of the CDR3: TGTGCCAGCAGCTTCCCTGACAGGGGTGGCAATCAGCCCCAGCATTTT. The rearrangement joins TRBV7-3 to TRBJ1-5; 8 positions match TRBD1. The length of the CDR3 is 16 residues. With 3 bases clipped from V and 2 bases from J, the junction kept 6 bases outside the gene matches. Germline CDR1 SGHTA, CDR2 FQGTGA.